The rows below give T cell receptor beta chains drawn from one sample of a study of cytomegalovirus exposure and HLA in healthy donors. Measured with immunoSEQ multiplex PCR; TCRdb has only the in-frame clones, and not every one. The table records approximately 86,000 clones, 85% of them present only once. Input material: PBMCs. The receptors derive from a man aged 35 to 55 in good health and CMV-seropositive. Each CDR3 is given with its conserved first and last residue. The D gene is left open where the match is weak. Expanded clones are given a class, and other clones once, few, many or no size at all.

DNA | CDR3 | D | V | size | J
TGTGCCAGCAGCCCGGCCCGACTAGCGTCCGGGGAGCTGTTTTTT | CASSPARLASGELFF | TRBD2 | TRBV4-2 | - | TRBJ2-2
TGTGCCAGCAGCATCCCGGGACTAGCGGGGGCAAGCACAGATACGCAGTATTTT | CASSIPGLAGASTDTQYF | TRBD2 | TRBV5-4 | - | TRBJ2-3
TGTGCCAGCTCACCACCGGGGCCAGCCCGAGAGACCCAGTACTTC | CASSPPGPARETQYF | - | TRBV18 | once | TRBJ2-5
TGTGCCAGCAGCCCTAGGGACAGTTCCTACGAGCAGTACTTC | CASSPRDSSYEQYF | TRBD1 | TRBV7-8 | few | TRBJ2-7
TGTGCCAGCAGTTCACAGGGGGTCACAGATACGCAGTATTTT | CASSSQGVTDTQYF | TRBD1 | TRBV2 | once | TRBJ2-3
TGTGCCAGCAGTACCCTAGCGGGTTCCTACGAGCAGTACTTC | CASSTLAGSYEQYF | TRBD2 | TRBV6-5 | - | TRBJ2-7
TGCGCCAGCAGCTCGGACAGTAACAATTCACCCCTCCACTTT | CASSSDSNNSPLHF | - | TRBV5-1 | - | TRBJ1-6
TGTGCCAGCAGCTTATTTCATTCGGGAGTCTCTGGAAACACCATATATTTT | CASSLFHSGVSGNTIYF | - | TRBV7-3 | - | TRBJ1-3
TGTGCCAGCAACAAAGGGGGTAGCACAGATACGCAGTATTTT | CASNKGGSTDTQYF | - | TRBV7-9 | once | TRBJ2-3
TGTGCCAGTAAAGTCGACAGGGGAGGCGCTGAAGCTTTCTTT | CASKVDRGGAEAFF | TRBD1 | TRBV19 | - | TRBJ1-1
TGTGCCAGCAGTTTCACTAGCGTAGAGGATACGCAGTATTTT | CASSFTSVEDTQYF | TRBD2 | TRBV28 | - | TRBJ2-3
TGTGCCAGCTCACCACTGGTTGGGTCGGGCACTGAAGCTTTCTTT | CASSPLVGSGTEAFF | - | TRBV18 | - | TRBJ1-1
TGCGCCAGCAGCCAAGGGTTACCGGGACAGGGGGGAGCTTTCTTT | CASSQGLPGQGGAFF | TRBD1 | TRBV4-1 | - | TRBJ1-1
TGTGCCACCACCACAGGGGCTGAAGCTTTCTTT | CATTTGAEAFF | TRBD1 | TRBV28 | - | TRBJ1-1
TGTGCCAGCAGTTTGGGCTTGAACACCGGGGAGCTGTTTTTT | CASSLGLNTGELFF | - | TRBV28 | - | TRBJ2-2
TGTGCCAGCAGCTCAGGACTGTCTAGCACAGATACGCAGTATTTT | CASSSGLSSTDTQYF | - | TRBV5-6 | - | TRBJ2-3
TGTGCCAGCAGTGGACTAGCGGACAGTAGGGAGCAGTTCTTC | CASSGLADSREQFF | TRBD2 | TRBV6-4 | - | TRBJ2-1
TGTGCCAGCAGCGTTGGCAGGAGCACAGATACGCAGTATTTT | CASSVGRSTDTQYF | - | TRBV9 | - | TRBJ2-3
TGCGCCAGCAGCCAAGGGTCTAGCGGGGGCCAAGAGACCCAGTACTTC | CASSQGSSGGQETQYF | TRBD2 | TRBV4-1 | - | TRBJ2-5
TGTGCCAGCAGCTTAGTCTCTAGCGGGAGGGGCACAGATACGCAGTATTTT | CASSLVSSGRGTDTQYF | TRBD2 | TRBV7-8 | once | TRBJ2-3
TGTGCCAGCTCACCACGGGCAGATCAGCCCCAGCATTTT | CASSPRADQPQHF | - | TRBV18 | - | TRBJ1-5
TGTGCCTGGAGTTCGTCTAGTAAGGCACAAGAGACCCAGTACTTC | CAWSSSSKAQETQYF | - | TRBV30 | - | TRBJ2-5
TGTGCCAGTAGTTACCTTCAGGGAAACGGCTACACCTTC | CASSYLQGNGYTF | - | TRBV19 | - | TRBJ1-2
TGTGCCAGCAGCTTCCGCGCCTTCCTTTACGAGCAGTACTTC | CASSFRAFLYEQYF | - | TRBV11-3 | - | TRBJ2-7
TGTGCCAGCAGTGACACTCGGACAGATAGCAATCAGCCCCAGCATTTT | CASSDTRTDSNQPQHF | - | TRBV6-1 | - | TRBJ1-5
TGTGCCATCAGTGAGCCCAGAGCGGGGGGCAAAGAGACCCAGTACTTC | CAISEPRAGGKETQYF | TRBD2 | TRBV10-3 | large | TRBJ2-5
TGCGCCAGCAGCCAACTTACGGGGAATCAGCCCCAGCATTTT | CASSQLTGNQPQHF | - | TRBV4-1 | - | TRBJ1-5
TGTGCCAGCAGGATCGACAGGGGCAATGAGCAGTTCTTC | CASRIDRGNEQFF | TRBD1 | TRBV2 | - | TRBJ2-1
TGCAGCGGGATAACAGGGACCTACGAGCAGTACTTC | CSGITGTYEQYF | - | TRBV29-1 | - | TRBJ2-7
TGTGCCAGCAGTTCGGACAGGGCCGCGAACACTGAAGCTTTCTTT | CASSSDRAANTEAFF | TRBD1 | TRBV6-5 | - | TRBJ1-1
TGTGCCACTTCTGACAGTTTCACCGGGGAGCTGTTTTTT | CATSDSFTGELFF | - | TRBV19 | - | TRBJ2-2
TGCGCCAGCAGGCAGGGGGATGGGCCCCAGCATTTT | CASRQGDGPQHF | TRBD1 | TRBV5-1 | - | TRBJ1-5
TGTGCCAGCAGTTCTGGGGGGAGCGGGGCCAACGTCCTGACTTTC | CASSSGGSGANVLTF | - | TRBV6-4 | - | TRBJ2-6
TGCGCCAGCAGCCCAGCCGCCGGGACAGGGGGCCAAGAGACCCAGTACTTC | CASSPAAGTGGQETQYF | TRBD1 | TRBV5-1 | once | TRBJ2-5
TGTGCCAGCAGCTTATACAGGGCGACCTACGAGCAGTACTTC | CASSLYRATYEQYF | - | TRBV7-2 | - | TRBJ2-7
TGTGCCAGCAGTGTTGAGGCGGCAGATACGCAGTATTTT | CASSVEAADTQYF | - | TRBV6-1 | - | TRBJ2-3
TGCGCCAGCAGGTGGAGGGGCCCAACTACTGAAGCTTTCTTT | CASRWRGPTTEAFF | - | TRBV23-1 | - | TRBJ1-1
TGTGCCAGCAGCGCAAGGGGTAGATACGAGCAGTACTTC | CASSARGRYEQYF | - | TRBV7-2 | - | TRBJ2-7
TGTGCCAGCTCGGAGCTACGAAATAATCAGCCCCAGCATTTT | CASSELRNNQPQHF | - | TRBV18 | - | TRBJ1-5
TGTGCCAGCAGTGCCGGACTCCACACAGATACGCAGTATTTT | CASSAGLHTDTQYF | - | TRBV25-1 | - | TRBJ2-3
TGTGCCAGCAGTTACCCCCTAGGGGGGACTAGCTCCTACGAGCAGTACTTC | CASSYPLGGTSSYEQYF | TRBD2 | TRBV2 | - | TRBJ2-7
TGCGCCAGCAGCGCGACAGGGGGCAAAGAGACCCAGTACTTC | CASSATGGKETQYF | TRBD1 | TRBV5-1 | - | TRBJ2-5
TGTGCCAGCAGCTTAGGCAGGGCTTCCTATGGCTACACCTTC | CASSLGRASYGYTF | - | TRBV7-9 | - | TRBJ1-2
TGTTCCAGCAGCAAAGCGGGAAGCACAGATACGCAGTATTTT | CSSSKAGSTDTQYF | TRBD2 | TRBV7-9 | once | TRBJ2-3
TGTGCCAGCCTCACAGGGGGCGGTTTTGGCTACACCTTC | CASLTGGGFGYTF | TRBD1 | TRBV19 | - | TRBJ1-2
TGTGCCAGCACCCCTAACAGGGGCGCGAACACTGAAGCTTTCTTT | CASTPNRGANTEAFF | TRBD1 | TRBV11-3 | - | TRBJ1-1
TGTGCCAGCAGTTTATATGTAGCAACAACTAGCACAGATACGCAGTATTTT | CASSLYVATTSTDTQYF | - | TRBV28 | - | TRBJ2-3
TGTGCCAGCAGCTTAGGTGGGACAGGGGGTACCACAGATACGCAGTATTTT | CASSLGGTGGTTDTQYF | TRBD1 | TRBV7-6 | - | TRBJ2-3
TGTGCCAGCAGTGAATGGTCGGGGTTGGAGACCCAGTACTTC | CASSEWSGLETQYF | - | TRBV6-1 | - | TRBJ2-5
TGTGCCAGCAGCGAACCGGGACAGCAAGAGACCCAGTACTTC | CASSEPGQQETQYF | TRBD1 | TRBV5-4 | - | TRBJ2-5
TGCGCCAGCAGCCGCGACAGGGGAATCTCCTACGAGCAGTACTTC | CASSRDRGISYEQYF | TRBD1 | TRBV5-1 | - | TRBJ2-7
TGTGCCAGCAGCTCCCCGACTAGCGGGCTCTACGAGCAGTACTTC | CASSSPTSGLYEQYF | TRBD2 | TRBV13 | - | TRBJ2-7
TGTGCCAGCAAGGCGACAGGGTACGAGCAGTACTTC | CASKATGYEQYF | TRBD1 | TRBV6-5 | - | TRBJ2-7
TGTGCCAGAAGAGGCGAGGGTTTTGAGACCCAGTACTTC | CARRGEGFETQYF | - | TRBV2 | - | TRBJ2-5
TGTGCCAGCAGTTTGTCCATGCGAGGATCACCCCTCCACTTT | CASSLSMRGSPLHF | - | TRBV28 | - | TRBJ1-6
TGTGCCAGCTCACCATCCCCACAAGAGACCCAGTACTTC | CASSPSPQETQYF | - | TRBV18 | - | TRBJ2-5
TGTGCCAGCAGGCCCGATCCAGGGAACTCCTACAATGAGCAGTTCTTC | CASRPDPGNSYNEQFF | - | TRBV2 | - | TRBJ2-1